The T cell receptor (beta chain) described here comes from a study of blood T cell repertoires in COVID-19. Turning to the study itself: Sites in the United States, Italy and Spain provided acute and convalescent COVID-19 samples. PBMCs, B-cell-depleted T cells, or T cells provided the cDNA or gDNA that made up the material.

Trimming removed 6 bases at V and 5 bases at J, with 13 bases between. This CDR3 has 13 residues. CDR1 and CDR2 from the germline V gene are LNHNV and YYDKDF (reference sequence). Some clones are missing from TCRdb's copy, which holds only in-frame ones; the method was immunoSEQ multiplex PCR. The data contain fewer than 200,000 clones, 79% of them singletons. The Seattle patients joined while their infection was active and were tracked longitudinally afterward. The sequence derives from a woman aged 55-69 years with COVID-19, enrolled during active disease. The sample was peripheral blood. The V call is TRBV15, the J call TRBJ2-5; D is undetermined. CDR3 in amino acids: CATRRSVAETQYF. The DNA of the CDR3 is TGTGCCACCAGGAGAAGCGTTGCGGAGACCCAGTACTTC.